This TCR beta chain was documented in a study of siplizumab effects on memory and regulatory T cells. General study findings and limits: Apparently key alloresponse contributors, naive T cells also seemed more diverse than memory cells. Just a small share of alloreactive clones was traced back to unstimulated subsets. Mappable alloreactive CD4+ clones were on average around 67% Treg-derived with siplizumab, less than 30% in controls.

About this clone: Its antigen remains unknown.

Unmatched junction bases numbered 9, after V lost 3 bases and J lost 2 bases. Germline loops: CDR1 KGHSH, CDR2 LQKENI. The CDR3 has 16 amino acids. Per sample, roughly 9.5 x 10^4 TCR templates were assayed. Using immunoSEQ multiplex PCR, the repertoire was profiled, and TCRdb retains in-frame clones only, with some absent. The sample lists around 97,000 clones; roughly 94% were seen once. Sequencing input: non-Treg CD4+ T cells sorted from blood. This receptor was obtained from a human donor in good health. V gene TRBV18 combines with J gene TRBJ2-5; TRBD2 matches at 7 bases. DNA for the CDR3: TGTGCCAGCTCACCGAGTCTTCTAGCGGATCAAGAGACCCAGTACTTC. It encodes CASSPSLLADQETQYF.